This T cell receptor (beta chain) comes out of a study of blood T cell repertoires in COVID-19. In the study overall: Collection of acute and convalescent COVID-19 samples took place in the United States, Italy and Spain. Sources were T cells, B-cell-depleted T cells, or PBMCs; the material itself was cDNA or gDNA.

Authors' processing steps: Using reference gene primer amplification, nucleated cell counts were estimated. The protocol was immunoSEQ multiplex PCR, while the TCRdb copy is restricted to in-frame clones and leaves out a portion. V and J calls and clone size are copied from that table; D and trimming were computed from the DNA. This repertoire shows just over 250,000 clones, about 90% found once; its top ten account for roughly 10%. The germline CDR1 and CDR2 sequences are SGHRS and YFSETQ. The V gene end was trimmed by 0 bases and the J gene end by 8 bases; junction bases not matched to a gene: 8. The CDR3 contains 16 residues. This clone was seen only once.

This receptor was taken from a woman in her 70s with COVID-19, enrolled during active disease. The chain uses TRBV5-1 and TRBJ1-2; 12 bases fit TRBD1. Sequencing was performed on peripheral blood. Here the CDR3 DNA reads TGCGCCAGCAGCTTGGCCGGGACAGGGGGCCTAGGAGGCTACACCTTC. Protein product: CASSLAGTGGLGGYTF.